What follows is one TCR beta chain and its context. The data stem from a study of blood T cell repertoires in COVID-19. Study-level background: The United States, Italy and Spain were the sources of the acute and convalescent COVID-19 samples.

Original handling: Counts of nucleated cells, estimated from reference gene primer amplification, were obtained. This table comes from immunoSEQ multiplex PCR, and its TCRdb copy is limited to in-frame clones, with some not included. V and J calls and clone size follow that table, whereas D and trimming were derived from the DNA. The sample consists of around 96,000 clones, about 96% of them appearing once. The sequenced material came from peripheral blood. The TCR was taken from a human donor with active COVID-19. The donor label of this sample is uncertain.

CDR3 amino acids: CASSPVYNQPQHF. CDR3 nucleotide sequence: TGTGCCAGCAGCCCAGTTTACAATCAGCCCCAGCATTTT. The genes are TRBV28 and TRBJ1-5; D not resolved. Per the germline V gene, CDR1 is MDHEN and CDR2 is SYDVKM. The V end was cut by 6 bases, the J end by 3 bases, with 9 bases between. The CDR3 sequence is 13 residues long.